A selection of T cell receptor beta chains follows, all from one sample in a study of T cells after yellow fever vaccination. TCRdb called the 5' RACE reads again in MiXCR, with one record for every CDR3 protein. Of under 300,000 distinct CDR3 sequences in the sample, 6% to 7.5% were seen once. Specimen: CD4+ T cells sorted from PBMCs, collected 15 days after the yellow fever booster vaccination. Receptor source: a man younger than 40 who received the YFV17D yellow fever vaccine. CDR3s include the opening cysteine and the closing phenylalanine or tryptophan. The D gene is left open where the match is weak. Clone size is not always given. Where it is, it says once, few, many or a class for expanded clones.

j_gene | abundance | v_gene | d_gene | CDR3aa | CDR3nt
TRBJ1-6 | . | TRBV28 | TRBD1 | CASRRQGLNSPLHF | TGTGCCAGCAGGCGACAGGGCCTGAATTCACCCCTCCACTTT
TRBJ2-3 | . | TRBV20-1 | TRBD2 | CSANSGRTTDTQYF | TGCAGTGCTAACAGCGGGAGAACCACAGATACGCAGTATTTT
TRBJ1-4 | few | TRBV15 | TRBD1 | CATSRDIQGASEKLFF | TGTGCCACCAGCAGAGATATTCAGGGGGCGAGCGAAAAACTGTTTTTT
TRBJ2-2 | . | TRBV11-2 | TRBD2 | CASSLGRGLAALTGELFF | TGTGCCAGCAGCTTAGGGAGGGGACTAGCGGCCCTCACCGGGGAGCTGTTTTTT
TRBJ1-1 | . | TRBV7-8 | . | CASSPSFWGNTEAFF | TGTGCCAGCAGCCCCTCCTTTTGGGGCAACACTGAAGCTTTCTTT
TRBJ2-3 | many | TRBV29-1 | . | CSVTIATDTQYF | TGCAGCGTTACTATAGCCACAGATACGCAGTATTTT
TRBJ1-2 | . | TRBV29-1 | . | CSVLAGASYGYTF | TGCAGCGTTTTGGCAGGGGCGTCCTATGGCTACACCTTC
TRBJ2-7 | few | TRBV5-6 | . | CASSLGFRVAYEQYF | TGTGCCAGCAGCTTGGGTTTTAGGGTCGCCTACGAGCAGTACTTC
TRBJ2-5 | few | TRBV6-2/TRBV6-3 | . | CASSYKNRKETQYF | TGTGCCAGCAGTTACAAGAACAGAAAAGAGACCCAGTACTTC
TRBJ2-2 | . | TRBV5-6 | TRBD2 | CASSRVLTSSPGELFF | TGTGCCAGCAGTAGAGTTTTGACTAGCTCCCCCGGGGAGCTGTTTTTT
TRBJ2-3 | . | TRBV3-1 | TRBD2 | CASSQTGTSGRNTQYF | TGTGCCAGCAGCCAAACCGGGACTAGCGGGAGGAATACGCAGTATTTT
TRBJ2-3 | many | TRBV20-1 | TRBD2 | CSAMTSGKGTMDTQYF | TGCAGTGCTATGACTAGCGGGAAGGGCACTATGGATACGCAGTATTTT
TRBJ1-5 | few | TRBV7-8 | . | CASSPIKSDHSNQPQHF | TGTGCCAGCAGCCCAATCAAGTCAGACCATAGCAATCAGCCCCAGCATTTT
TRBJ2-2 | . | TRBV20-1 | TRBD2 | CSAKRTSGSNGELFF | TGCAGTGCTAAACGGACTAGCGGGAGTAACGGGGAGCTGTTTTTT
TRBJ2-7 | . | TRBV5-4 | TRBD2 | CASSLNPSGPYEQYF | TGTGCCAGCAGCTTGAACCCTAGCGGGCCTTACGAGCAGTACTTC
TRBJ2-2 | . | TRBV24-1 | TRBD1 | CATSGYSGTGYTGELFF | TGTGCCACCAGTGGTTATTCCGGGACAGGGTACACCGGGGAGCTGTTTTTT
TRBJ1-1 | many | TRBV20-1 | . | CSASVGKGTEAFF | TGCAGTGCTAGTGTAGGGAAGGGTACTGAAGCTTTCTTT
TRBJ2-7 | . | TRBV11-2 | TRBD2 | CASSFSGSDEQYF | TGTGCCAGCAGCTTTAGCGGGAGTGACGAGCAGTACTTC
TRBJ2-7 | many | TRBV6-5 | TRBD2 | CASSSSSGTSYEQYF | TGTGCCAGCAGTTCATCTAGCGGGACGTCCTACGAGCAGTACTTC
TRBJ1-5 | . | TRBV7-2 | . | CASSFTLNQPQHF | TGTGCCAGCAGCTTTACGCTGAATCAGCCCCAGCATTTT
TRBJ2-3 | many | TRBV20-1 | TRBD2 | CSATGTSGSQDTQYF | TGCAGTGCAACCGGGACTAGCGGGAGTCAAGATACGCAGTATTTT
TRBJ2-4 | few | TRBV28 | . | CASLDGGLAKNIQYF | TGTGCCAGCTTAGACGGTGGACTAGCCAAAAACATTCAGTACTTC
TRBJ2-1 | few | TRBV5-1 | TRBD2 | CASSFVGTSGNNEQFF | TGCGCCAGCAGCTTCGTTGGGACTAGCGGGAACAATGAGCAGTTCTTC
TRBJ2-5 | many | TRBV7-9 | . | CATPKGETQYF | TGTGCCACCCCTAAGGGAGAGACCCAGTACTTC
TRBJ2-3 | . | TRBV6-4 | . | CASSPGPFTDTQYF | TGTGCCAGCAGTCCCGGGCCTTTCACAGATACGCAGTATTTT
TRBJ2-1 | . | TRBV7-3 | . | CASSLGGTVNNEQFF | TGTGCCAGCAGCTTAGGGGGGACAGTGAACAATGAGCAGTTCTTC
TRBJ1-5 | . | TRBV12-3/TRBV12-4 | . | CASSPRWRENQPQHF | TGTGCCAGCAGCCCTAGATGGCGGGAAAACCAGCCCCAGCATTTT
TRBJ2-1 | . | TRBV7-3 | . | CASSRRGVNEQFF | TGTGCCAGCAGCCGGAGAGGGGTCAATGAGCAGTTCTTC
TRBJ1-1 | few | TRBV29-1 | . | CSARGDTGNTEAFF | TGCAGCGCCCGAGGAGACACCGGGAACACTGAAGCTTTCTTT
TRBJ1-4 | . | TRBV28 | . | CASYTLGEKLFF | TGTGCCAGCTATACGTTGGGGGAAAAACTGTTTTTT
TRBJ2-2 | . | TRBV7-3 | . | CASSFTSSGELFF | TGTGCCAGCAGCTTCACTAGTTCCGGGGAGCTGTTTTTT
TRBJ2-1 | many | TRBV12-3/TRBV12-4 | TRBD1 | CASSSTQGATYNEQFF | TGTGCCAGCAGTTCGACCCAGGGGGCAACCTACAATGAGCAGTTCTTC
TRBJ2-1 | . | TRBV20-1 | . | CSASGALASYNEQFF | TGCAGTGCTTCGGGGGCTCTGGCTTCCTACAATGAGCAGTTCTTC
TRBJ2-1 | . | TRBV7-7 | . | CASSSTGSYNEQFF | TGTGCCAGCAGCTCCACCGGATCCTACAATGAGCAGTTCTTC
TRBJ1-5 | many | TRBV5-1 | . | CASSPSPLAGNQPQHF | TGCGCCAGCAGTCCATCCCCCCTAGCGGGCAATCAGCCCCAGCATTTT
TRBJ2-1 | many | TRBV20-1 | . | CSAKGPGVNEQFF | TGCAGTGCAAAGGGACCGGGGGTCAATGAGCAGTTCTTC
TRBJ2-3 | . | TRBV7-9 | TRBD2 | CASRHSGSIEDTQYF | TGTGCCAGCAGGCATAGCGGGAGTATCGAGGATACGCAGTATTTT
TRBJ1-3 | few | TRBV6-1 | . | CASSEAHGGSSGNTIYF | TGTGCCAGCAGTGAAGCGCACGGGGGGAGCTCTGGAAACACCATATATTTT
TRBJ1-6 | . | TRBV6-2/TRBV6-3 | TRBD1 | CASNRQGPGRTLHF | TGTGCCAGCAATCGACAGGGGCCAGGGAGAACCCTCCACTTT
TRBJ2-3 | . | TRBV9 | . | CASSVGYRPDTDTQYF | TGTGCCAGCAGCGTAGGGTACAGGCCAGACACAGATACGCAGTATTTT
TRBJ2-7 | few | TRBV7-2 | . | CASSPTRAGREQYF | TGTGCCAGCAGTCCAACTAGGGCTGGAAGGGAGCAGTACTTC
TRBJ2-1 | few | TRBV5-4 | . | CASSLDTNEQFF | TGTGCCAGCAGCTTGGACACGAATGAGCAGTTCTTC
TRBJ1-1 | few | TRBV5-1 | . | CASSLGYEAFF | TGCGCCAGCAGCTTGGGGTACGAAGCTTTCTTT
TRBJ2-5 | few | TRBV6-1 | TRBD1 | CASRTGTGETQYF | TGTGCCAGCAGGACCGGGACAGGAGAGACCCAGTACTTC
TRBJ2-5 | . | TRBV30 | TRBD2 | CAWRAGTSGKETQYF | TGTGCCTGGCGAGCCGGGACTAGCGGAAAAGAGACCCAGTACTTC
TRBJ2-3 | few | TRBV2 | TRBD1 | CASDREWTDTQYF | TGTGCCAGCGACAGGGAGTGGACAGATACGCAGTATTTT
TRBJ1-2 | . | TRBV5-6 | . | CASSLGRLNYGYTF | TGTGCCAGCAGCTTGGGAAGACTTAACTATGGCTACACCTTC
TRBJ1-1 | few | TRBV2 | . | CASLEGRWVLGTEAFF | TGTGCCAGCCTCGAAGGGCGCTGGGTGCTGGGCACTGAAGCTTTCTTT
TRBJ1-2 | few | TRBV5-1 | . | CASSLESQYGYTF | TGCGCCAGCAGCCTGGAGTCACAGTATGGCTACACCTTC
TRBJ2-3 | many | TRBV7-2 | TRBD2 | CASSSSSGTVDTQYF | TGTGCCAGCAGCTCCTCTAGCGGGACCGTAGATACGCAGTATTTT
TRBJ2-2 | many | TRBV5-1 | TRBD1 | CASSADRVGELFF | TGCGCCAGCAGCGCGGACAGGGTCGGGGAGCTGTTTTTT
TRBJ2-3 | . | TRBV4-3 | . | CASSQGAWGTQYF | TGCGCCAGCAGCCAAGGGGCGTGGGGTACGCAGTATTTT